The 31 T cell receptor beta chains below all came from one sample that was sequenced in a study of cytomegalovirus exposure and HLA in healthy donors. Primers for the PCR totalled 60 Vbeta and 13 Jbeta. Clones were sequenced by immunoSEQ multiplex PCR, and TCRdb holds only the in-frame ones, with some missing. The table lists some 200,000 clones, over 60% of them singletons. Sequenced material: PBMCs. These receptors were obtained from a man in his forties in good health and CMV-seronegative.

The chain combines TRBV10-2 with TRBJ2-1; 11 positions match TRBD2. CDR1 WSHSY and CDR2 SAAADI come from the germline V gene. The CDR3 loop spans 14 amino acids. V lost 2 bases to trimming and J lost 8 bases; unmatched junction nucleotides: 2. The DNA for the CDR3 is TGCGCCAGCAGTGAGGAACTAGCGGGGGATGAGCAGTTCTTC. This codes for CASSEELAGDEQFF.

The chain carries TRBV13 and TRBJ1-1, with a tentative D call TRBD1 (6 bases). The ends were cut back, 5 bases at V and 1 base at J, with 11 bases in the middle. This CDR3 comprises 14 residues. CDR1 and CDR2 (germline): PRHDT, FYEKMQ (reference sequence). The CDR3 is CASSAGQRNTEAFF. The DNA for the CDR3 is TGTGCCAGCAGCGCCGGACAGAGGAACACTGAAGCTTTCTTT.

The chain recombines TRBV7-7 with TRBJ2-5, with TRBD2 identical over 12 bases. The CDR3 contains 18 residues. J was trimmed by 1 base and V by 4 bases; bases with no gene match: 10. Germline CDR1 and CDR2: SSHAT and FNYEAQ (reference sequence). The CDR3 here is CASSSQGLAGTFQETQYF. CDR3 sequence (DNA): TGTGCCAGCAGCTCCCAAGGACTAGCGGGGACATTCCAAGAGACCCAGTACTTC.

The chain is built from TRBV4-2 and TRBJ2-1; TRBD2 matches 14 bases. CDR1 is LGHNA and CDR2 is YNFKEQ in the germline V gene. This CDR3 region has 17 residues. V gave up 4 bases and J gave up 7 bases; unmatched junction bases: 9. The CDR3 region has the DNA TGTGCCAGCAGCCTTTATCCGACTAGCGGGGGGGCTAATGAGCAGTTCTTC. It yields the protein CASSLYPTSGGANEQFF.

V is TRBV4-2 and J is TRBJ2-7; possibly TRBD1 for D (6 bases). The V and J ends lost 4 bases and 3 bases respectively, with 13 bases between them. From germline, CDR1 is LGHNA and CDR2 YNFKEQ. The CDR3 is 14 residues long. As DNA, the CDR3 is TGTGCCAGCAGCCGAGGGGACACCCGCTACGAGCAGTACTTC. It specifies CASSRGDTRYEQYF.

This clone is a singleton in its sample. The chain recombines TRBV4-1 with TRBJ2-1; TRBD2 matches at 10 bases. Germline V gene lookup returns CDR1 MGHRA and CDR2 YSYEKL. J was trimmed by 4 bases and V by 1 base; bases with no gene match: 7. The length of the CDR3 is 17 residues. The CDR3 DNA reads as TGCGCCAGCAGCCAAGTGGTAGCGGGAGGTCTTTACAATGAGCAGTTCTTC. The encoded protein is CASSQVVAGGLYNEQFF.

The rearrangement joins TRBV5-4 to TRBJ1-1; D is unresolved. Trimming cost V 2 bases and J 0 bases, with 5 bases left between them. The CDR3 is 13 residues long. The germline V gene has CDR1 SGHNT and CDR2 YYREEE (reference sequence). CDR3 sequence reads: CASSLGVNTEAFF. The CDR3 DNA is TGTGCCAGCAGCTTAGGAGTGAACACTGAAGCTTTCTTT.

This chain connects TRBV4-3 to TRBJ2-1, with 7 bases fitting TRBD1. Trimming at V came to 4 bases and at J to 4 bases, leaving 16 bases not matched to a gene. CDR3 length: 18 amino acids. The germline gives CDR1 LGHNA, CDR2 YSLEER. CDR3 protein: CASSRGTVFMPTYNEQFF. The CDR3 bases are TGCGCCAGCAGCCGAGGGACAGTTTTTATGCCCACGTACAATGAGCAGTTCTTC.

In DNA, the CDR3 is TGTGCCACCAGCAGAGTAGCGAGGAGAAACCAAGAGACCCAGTACTTC. Translation gives CATSRVARRNQETQYF. The chain employs TRBV15 and TRBJ2-5; TRBD2 might be the D (5 bases). This CDR3 contains 16 residues. V lost 1 base and J 0 bases, leaving 12 bases between the germline ends. Germline CDR1 is LNHNV and CDR2 is YYDKDF (reference sequence).

V and J are TRBV7-3 and TRBJ2-1; TRBD1 agrees at 7 bases. From germline, CDR1 is SGHTA and CDR2 FQGTGA. J lost 6 bases, V lost 3 bases, and 5 bases had no gene match. This CDR3 region has 14 residues. The CDR3 reads CASSLSRTGNEQFF. In DNA form, the CDR3 reads TGTGCCAGCAGCTTGTCCAGGACAGGCAATGAGCAGTTCTTC.

The chain carries TRBV28 and TRBJ1-2; D unresolved. With 4 bases removed from V and 4 bases from J, the gap between germline ends came to 10 bases. Germline V gene sequence: CDR1 MDHEN, CDR2 SYDVKM. The CDR3 spans 13 residues. CDR3 protein: CASSSSPSYGYTF. CDR3 sequence (DNA): TGTGCCAGCAGTTCCTCCCCTTCCTATGGCTACACCTTC.

The rearrangement links TRBV5-1 to TRBJ2-5; TRBD2 aligns across 8 bases. The CDR3 sequence is 16 residues long. In germline, CDR1 is SGHRS, CDR2 YFSETQ. Trimming at V came to 0 bases and at J to 0 bases, leaving 4 bases not matched to a gene. The CDR3 DNA follows: TGCGCCAGCAGCTTGGATGGCGGGGGGTACCAAGAGACCCAGTACTTC. It codes for CASSLDGGGYQETQYF.

This chain links TRBV29-1 with TRBJ2-1; TRBD2 matches 10 bases. The germline gives CDR1 SQVTM, CDR2 ANQGSEA. J was trimmed by 1 base and V by 3 bases; bases with no gene match: 0. The CDR3 consists of 14 residues. CDR3 nucleotides: TGCAGCGTTGATAGCGGGAGGTCCTACAATGAGCAGTTCTTC. Its protein product is CSVDSGRSYNEQFF.

This chain uses TRBV18 with TRBJ2-1; D remains ambiguous. Germline V gene lookup returns CDR1 KGHSH and CDR2 LQKENI. This CDR3 region has 13 residues. The V end lost 1 base, the J end lost 10 bases, and 11 bases lay between the germline ends. The CDR3 bases are TGTGCCAGCTCACCACTAGAGCGCAGCGAGCAGTTCTTC. Amino acids: CASSPLERSEQFF. The full variable domain, its missing parts supplied by reference TRBV18 and TRBJ2-1, is NAGVMQNPRHLVRRRGQEARLRCSPMKGHSHVYWYRQLPEEGLKFMVYLQKENIIDESGMPKERFSAEFPKEGPSILRIQQVVRGDSAAYFCASSPLERSEQFFGPGTRLTVL.

The chain has TRBV5-1 and TRBJ2-1, with 12 bases matching TRBD2. Germline CDR1 SGHRS, CDR2 YFSETQ. Germline trimming cut 4 bases from V and 3 bases from J; bases unmatched to any gene: 5. The CDR3 runs to 16 residues. DNA of the CDR3: TGCGCCAGCAGCCCGGGACTAGCGGGCCTCTACAATGAGCAGTTCTTC. Translation gives CASSPGLAGLYNEQFF.

This rearrangement joins TRBV6-4 to TRBJ1-2; TRBD1 aligns across 7 bases. Trimming at V came to 6 bases and at J to 5 bases, leaving 6 bases not matched to a gene. The CDR3 spans 13 residues. Per the germline V gene, CDR1 is MRHNA and CDR2 is SNTAGT. This CDR3 is CASRGPGQYGYTF. The CDR3 DNA follows: TGTGCCAGCAGGGGTCCGGGACAGTATGGCTACACCTTC.

V and J are TRBV7-2 and TRBJ2-3, with TRBD2 matching 9 bases. Unmatched junction bases numbered 2, after V lost 1 base and J lost 3 bases. CDR1 and CDR2 from the germline V gene are SGHTA and FQGNSA. This CDR3 is 15 amino acids long. CDR3 coding DNA: TGTGCCAGCAGCTTAGGCGCGGGAGGGACAGATACGCAGTATTTT. Protein sequence: CASSLGAGGTDTQYF.

The gene calls are TRBV19 and TRBJ1-1, with D unresolved. Deletions cut 6 bases from V and 0 bases from J, with 14 bases between. CDR3 length: 15 amino acids. CDR1 is LNHDA, CDR2 SQIVND, per germline (reference sequence). The CDR3, as DNA: TGTGCCAGTAGCAACAAGTGGCCCCTGAACACTGAAGCTTTCTTT. This translates into CASSNKWPLNTEAFF.

The rearrangement uses TRBV7-9 and TRBJ2-1; D gene ambiguous. Trimming removed 5 bases from V and 9 bases from J, with 11 bases in between. This CDR3 has 12 amino acids. CDR1 and CDR2 from the germline V gene are SEHNR and FQNEAQ (reference sequence). Written as DNA, the CDR3 is TGTGCCAGCAGCCCCCGACTTAGTGAGCAGTTCTTC. Amino acids: CASSPRLSEQFF.

This clone was seen a few times. The gene calls are TRBV10-3 and TRBJ1-1; 12 bases map to TRBD1. The CDR3 sequence is 14 residues long. Looked up from germline, CDR1 is ENHRY and CDR2 is SYGVKD. J gave up 7 bases and V 6 bases, and 6 bases lay outside the gene matches. CDR3 DNA: TGTGCCATCAGCGGGGACAGGGGGCGCCTTGAAGCTTTCTTT. Translating it yields CAISGDRGRLEAFF.

This rearrangement joins TRBV4-1 to TRBJ2-4; D perhaps matches TRBD2 (5 bases). V was pared by 0 bases and J by 0 bases, with 18 bases between. CDR1 is MGHRA and CDR2 is YSYEKL in the germline V gene. This CDR3 has 19 amino acids. The CDR3 DNA reads as TGCGCCAGCAGCCAAGATCCTAATGGACTCGGCCTAGCCAAAAACATTCAGTACTTC. Protein sequence: CASSQDPNGLGLAKNIQYF.

This clone has only a few counts. The V call is TRBV7-2, the J call TRBJ2-7, with TRBD2 matching 10 bases. V was pared by 1 base and J by 6 bases, with 6 bases of the junction left unmatched. Germline V CDR1 and CDR2: SGHTA, FQGNSA. This CDR3 comprises 15 residues. CDR3 residues: CASSLGLAGVFEQYF. The CDR3 nucleotides read TGTGCCAGCAGCTTAGGGCTAGCGGGGGTCTTCGAGCAGTACTTC.

This sequence joins TRBV28 and TRBJ2-1, with TRBD2 as a possible D gene (6 bases). Germline CDR1 MDHEN, CDR2 SYDVKM. V shed 7 bases and J shed 3 bases, with 13 bases lying between them. The CDR3 consists of 14 residues. In nucleotides, the CDR3 is TGTGCCAGCACCGGTGGGGGGTTCTACAATGAGCAGTTCTTC. This encodes CASTGGGFYNEQFF.

This chain links TRBV27 with TRBJ2-1, with a tentative D call TRBD2 (6 bases). The length of the CDR3 is 14 residues. CDR1 MNHEY and CDR2 SMNVEV come from the germline V gene (reference sequence). Trimming removed 2 bases from V and 7 bases from J, with 12 bases in between. CDR3 residues: CASSLGRRQNEQFF. As DNA, the CDR3 is TGTGCCAGCAGTTTAGGGAGGCGGCAAAATGAGCAGTTCTTC.

This clone came up a few times. The chain is built from TRBV2 and TRBJ2-3, with a tentative D call TRBD2 (5 bases). This CDR3 has 13 amino acids. Per the germline V gene, CDR1 is SNHLY and CDR2 is FYNNEI. V was trimmed by 5 bases and J by 3 bases, leaving 9 bases between them. The CDR3 region is CASSPGSTDTQYF. The CDR3 DNA reads TGTGCCAGCAGTCCGGGGTCAACAGATACGCAGTATTTT.

This chain uses TRBV6-6 with TRBJ1-2, with 9 bases matching TRBD1. In germline, CDR1 is MNHNY, CDR2 SVGAGI (reference sequence). V trimming: 2 bases; J trimming: 2 bases; junction bases outside the gene matches: 3. The CDR3 has 15 residues. CDR3: CASSYVQGANYGYTF. CDR3 in DNA: TGTGCCAGCAGTTACGTACAGGGGGCGAACTATGGCTACACCTTC.

The genes are TRBV5-5 and TRBJ2-1; 9 bases agree with TRBD2. The junction had 5 bases not matched to a gene; V was cut back by 0 bases and J by 7 bases. CDR3 length: 15 residues. CDR1 and CDR2 (germline): SGHKS, YYEKEE (reference sequence). For the CDR3, the DNA is TGTGCCAGCAGCTTGGGACTAGCGGACCAAAATGAGCAGTTCTTC. Translating it yields CASSLGLADQNEQFF.

The chain links TRBV6-5 to TRBJ2-7; D not resolved. V was shortened by 4 bases and J by 0 bases, with 13 bases between the two germline ends. Germline CDR1 reads MNHEY; CDR2 reads SVGAGI. This CDR3 spans 15 amino acids. DNA of the CDR3: TGTGCCAGCAGTTTAACAAGTACCCCCTCCTACGAGCAGTACTTC. Amino acid sequence: CASSLTSTPSYEQYF.

The rearrangement links TRBV6-6 to TRBJ1-1; a possible D gene is TRBD1 (5 bases). Germline CDR1 and CDR2: MNHNY and SVGAGI (reference sequence). This CDR3 is 11 amino acids long. With 7 bases removed from V and 7 bases from J, the gap between germline ends came to 10 bases. This chain's CDR3 is CASTYGGEAFF. For the CDR3, the DNA is TGTGCCAGCACCTACGGGGGTGAAGCTTTCTTT.

V is TRBV7-6 and J is TRBJ2-1, with D hard to call. V gave up 2 bases and J gave up 6 bases, with 32 bases separating them. Germline V lookup: CDR1 SGHVS, CDR2 FNYEAQ. The CDR3 has 21 residues. This chain's CDR3 is CASSLFQAIPFVIRVGNEQFF. The CDR3 DNA is TGTGCCAGCAGCTTATTTCAGGCGATCCCCTTCGTAATCCGAGTGGGCAATGAGCAGTTCTTC.

The V and J genes are TRBV7-3 and TRBJ2-3, with D maybe TRBD2 (6 bases). V lost 5 bases, J lost 0 bases, and 15 bases lay in between. The CDR3 is made up of 16 amino acids. Germline V gives CDR1 SGHTA, CDR2 FQGTGA. The CDR3 nucleotides are TGTGCCAGCAGCATGGGGCTAGCGATAAGCACAGATACGCAGTATTTT. Translation: CASSMGLAISTDTQYF. The whole variable domain, remainder taken from reference TRBV7-3 and TRBJ2-3, is GAGVSQTPSNKVTEKGKYVELRCDPISGHTALYWYRQSLGQGPEFLIYFQGTGAADDSGLPNDRFFAVRPEGSVSTLKIQRTERGDSAVYLCASSMGLAISTDTQYFGPGTRLTVL.